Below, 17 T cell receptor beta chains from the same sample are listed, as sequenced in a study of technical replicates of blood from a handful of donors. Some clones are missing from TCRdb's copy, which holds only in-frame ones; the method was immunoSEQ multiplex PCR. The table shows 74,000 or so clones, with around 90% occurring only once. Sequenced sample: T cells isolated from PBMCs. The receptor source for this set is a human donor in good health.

The CDR3 DNA reads as TGTGCCAGCAGGGTTGGTTTTGATCTGGGAGGAGATCAGCCCCAGCATTTT. It is translated as CASRVGFDLGGDQPQHF. V and J are TRBV28 and TRBJ1-5, with D uncertain. This CDR3 comprises 17 residues. The germline CDR1 and CDR2 sequences are MDHEN and SYDVKM. Deletions cut 6 bases from V and 5 bases from J, with 23 bases between.

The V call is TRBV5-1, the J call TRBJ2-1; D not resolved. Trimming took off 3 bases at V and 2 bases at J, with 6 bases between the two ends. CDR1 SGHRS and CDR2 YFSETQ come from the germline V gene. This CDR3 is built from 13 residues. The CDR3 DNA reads TGCGCCAGCAGCTACGGTCCCTACAATGAGCAGTTCTTC. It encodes CASSYGPYNEQFF.

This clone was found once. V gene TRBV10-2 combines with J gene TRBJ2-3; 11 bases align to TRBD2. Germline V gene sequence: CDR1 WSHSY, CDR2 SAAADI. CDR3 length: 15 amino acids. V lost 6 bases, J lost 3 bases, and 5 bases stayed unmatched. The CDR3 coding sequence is TGCGCCAGCAGCGATAGCGGGGGGGTGACAGATACGCAGTATTTT. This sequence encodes CASSDSGGVTDTQYF.

CDR3 residues: CASSNRGFDEQYF. The CDR3 DNA follows: TGTGCCAGTAGTAACAGGGGGTTCGACGAGCAGTACTTC. This chain links TRBV19 with TRBJ2-7; 8 bases agree with TRBD1. Germline CDR1 LNHDA, CDR2 SQIVND (reference sequence). The ends lost 4 bases at V and 5 bases at J; junction bases unmatched: 4. The CDR3 runs to 13 residues.

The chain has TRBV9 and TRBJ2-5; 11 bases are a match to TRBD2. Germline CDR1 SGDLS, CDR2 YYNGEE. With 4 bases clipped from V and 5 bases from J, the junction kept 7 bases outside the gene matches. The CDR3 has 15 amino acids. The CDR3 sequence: CASSPTSGNLETQYF. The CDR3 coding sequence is TGTGCCAGCAGCCCGACTAGCGGGAACCTGGAGACCCAGTACTTC.

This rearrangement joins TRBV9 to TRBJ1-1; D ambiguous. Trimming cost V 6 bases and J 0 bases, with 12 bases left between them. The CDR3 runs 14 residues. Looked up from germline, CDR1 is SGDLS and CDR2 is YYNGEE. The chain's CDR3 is CASTPPNMNTEAFF. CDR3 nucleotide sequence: TGTGCCAGCACCCCACCCAACATGAACACTGAAGCTTTCTTT.

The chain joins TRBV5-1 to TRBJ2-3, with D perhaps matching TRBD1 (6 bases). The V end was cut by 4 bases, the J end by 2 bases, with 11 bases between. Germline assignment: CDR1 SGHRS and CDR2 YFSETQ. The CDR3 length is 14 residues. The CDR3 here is CASSKDRPTDTQYF. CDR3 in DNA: TGCGCCAGCAGCAAGGACAGACCCACAGATACGCAGTATTTT.

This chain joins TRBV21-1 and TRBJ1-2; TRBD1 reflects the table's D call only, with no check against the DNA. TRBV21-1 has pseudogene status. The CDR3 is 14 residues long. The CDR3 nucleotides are TGTGCCAGCAGCAAAAGGGGAACTAACTATGGCTACACCTTC. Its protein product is CASSKRGTNYGYTF.

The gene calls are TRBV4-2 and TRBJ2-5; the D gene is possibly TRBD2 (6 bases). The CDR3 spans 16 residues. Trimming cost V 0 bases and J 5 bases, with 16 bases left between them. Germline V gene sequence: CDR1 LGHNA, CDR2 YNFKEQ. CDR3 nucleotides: TGTGCCAGCAGCCAAGAATTCGCGGGGTATGTCGAGACCCAGTACTTC. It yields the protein CASSQEFAGYVETQYF.

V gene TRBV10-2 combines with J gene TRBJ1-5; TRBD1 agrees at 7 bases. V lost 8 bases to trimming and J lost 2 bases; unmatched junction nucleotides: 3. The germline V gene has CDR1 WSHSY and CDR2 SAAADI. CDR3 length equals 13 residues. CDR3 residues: CASATGGNQPQHF. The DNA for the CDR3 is TGCGCCAGCGCTACAGGGGGCAATCAGCCCCAGCATTTT.

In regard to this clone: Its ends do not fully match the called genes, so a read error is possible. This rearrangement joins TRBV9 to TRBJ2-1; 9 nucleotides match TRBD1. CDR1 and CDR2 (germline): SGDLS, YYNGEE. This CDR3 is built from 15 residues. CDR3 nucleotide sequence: TGTGCCAGCAGTAACAGGGGGCCCAAAGCGGAGGTGCTCATCTTC. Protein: CASSNRGPKAEVLIF.

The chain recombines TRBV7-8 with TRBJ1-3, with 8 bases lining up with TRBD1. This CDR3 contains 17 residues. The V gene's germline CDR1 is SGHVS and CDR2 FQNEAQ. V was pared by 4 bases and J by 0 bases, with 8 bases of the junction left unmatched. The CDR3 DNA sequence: TGTGCCAGCAGCTGGCTCGGACAGGGAAGCTCTGGAAACACCATATATTTT. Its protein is CASSWLGQGSSGNTIYF.

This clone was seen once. The CDR3 nucleotides are TGTGCCAGCAGCTTGAATAGCGACTCCTACGAGCAGTACTTC. Its translation: CASSLNSDSYEQYF. The chain joins TRBV5-4 to TRBJ2-7; maybe TRBD2 (5 bases). Germline values: CDR1 SGHNT, CDR2 YYREEE (reference sequence). The CDR3 consists of 14 residues. V was shortened by 1 base and J by 0 bases, with 8 bases between the two germline ends.

The CDR3 DNA reads as TGTGCCAGCAGCCCCGACAGGGGCGGCTGGGTAAGCGGCTACACCTTC. It codes for CASSPDRGGWVSGYTF. The gene calls are TRBV28 and TRBJ1-2; TRBD1 matches 8 bases. Trimming cost V 6 bases and J 8 bases; bases outside gene matches: 17. This CDR3 has 16 residues. Germline values: CDR1 MDHEN, CDR2 SYDVKM.

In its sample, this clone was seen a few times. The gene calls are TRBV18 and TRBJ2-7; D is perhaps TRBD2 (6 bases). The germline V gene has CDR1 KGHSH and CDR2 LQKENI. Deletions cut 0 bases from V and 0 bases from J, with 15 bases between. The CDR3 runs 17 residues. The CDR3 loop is CASSPPAGTQISYEQYF. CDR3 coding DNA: TGTGCCAGCTCACCACCGGCCGGGACTCAGATCTCCTACGAGCAGTACTTC.

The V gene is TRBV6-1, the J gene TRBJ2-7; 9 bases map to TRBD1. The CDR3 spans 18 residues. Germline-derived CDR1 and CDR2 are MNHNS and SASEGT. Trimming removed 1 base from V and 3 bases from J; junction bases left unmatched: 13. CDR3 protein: CASSEDGVPGQGLYEQYF. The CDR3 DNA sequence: TGTGCCAGCAGTGAAGATGGAGTTCCGGGACAGGGACTCTACGAGCAGTACTTC.

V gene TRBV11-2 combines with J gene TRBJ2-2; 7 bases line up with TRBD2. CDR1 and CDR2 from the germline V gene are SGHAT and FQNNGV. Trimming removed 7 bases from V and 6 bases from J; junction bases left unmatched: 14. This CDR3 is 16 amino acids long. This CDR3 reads CASKLGPWRESGELFF. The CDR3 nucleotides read TGTGCCAGCAAACTAGGGCCCTGGCGGGAGTCCGGGGAGCTGTTTTTT.